This T cell receptor (beta chain) was sequenced during a study of Graves' ophthalmopathy and Graves' hyperthyroidism. Study-wide points: The model flagged ophthalmopathy progression at approximately 66% sensitivity and roughly 72% specificity. Using 13 signatures, a model distinguished ophthalmopathy from stable hyperthyroidism, reaching about 87% sensitivity and 81.08% specificity.

The CDR3 covers 14 residues. V lost 6 bases, J lost 0 bases, and 12 bases lay in between. CDR1 MNHNS and CDR2 SASEGT come from the germline V gene. Amplification of the TCR beta CDR3 regions used RNA transcripts (as template). HTBI primers primed a first-round RT-PCR, and a second-round multiplex PCR followed. TCRdb re-called the multiplex PCR reads through MiXCR, storing one row per CDR3 protein. The sample has 400,000 to 500,000 distinct CDR3 sequences, 21% seen once. A note on this clonotype: Its cognate antigen is unknown.

The receptor was derived from a woman aged 18-29 years with stable Graves' hyperthyroidism. The V and J genes are TRBV6-1 and TRBJ2-7; the D gene is possibly TRBD2 (5 bases). The sample taken for sequencing was peripheral blood. The chain's CDR3 is CASSHLRDSYEQYF. CDR3 nucleotides: TGTGCCAGCAGCCACCTACGGGACTCCTACGAGCAGTACTTC.